This T cell receptor (beta chain) was captured in a study of shared clonotypes between healthy human individuals. This clone was found once. Sequencing was performed with immunoSEQ multiplex PCR; in TCRdb, only in-frame clones are kept and a portion is missing. The table has some 1.5 million clones, 98% seen once; the top ten hold about 0.45%. The germline V gene has CDR1 LGHNT and CDR2 FRNRAP. This CDR3 region has 15 residues. The germline V and J ends were trimmed by 3 bases and 0 bases, with 9 bases remaining between them. This chain joins TRBV12-5 and TRBJ1-3, with D perhaps matching TRBD1 (5 bases). The sample comprised naive CD4+ T cells sorted from blood. The sample's subset: CD45RA+ positively selected. This TCR was recovered from a man under 40 in good health. The CDR3 loop is CASGFGDYSGNTIYF. The CDR3 DNA reads as TGTGCTAGTGGTTTCGGGGACTACTCTGGAAACACCATATATTTT.